Listed below are T cell receptor beta chains from one sample, sequenced in a study of blood T cell repertoires in COVID-19. The method was immunoSEQ multiplex PCR; TCRdb's version includes in-frame clones alone and lacks a portion of them. The sample records some 200,000 clones, around 90% being singletons. Sequencing used PBMCs or T cells enriched from blood (not recorded which). The receptors derive from a woman in her thirties who had recovered from COVID-19. CDR3s include the opening cysteine and the closing phenylalanine or tryptophan. A D gene is named only where the DNA matches it firmly.

.	TRBV6-2/TRBV6-3	TRBJ2-2	CASSNLLGELFF
.	TRBV7-3	TRBJ2-7	CASSQTGGNEQYF
TRBD1	TRBV9	TRBJ1-2	CASTLGTGEGYTF
TRBD2	TRBV2	TRBJ2-2	CASRREGYTGELFF
.	TRBV4-2	TRBJ2-7	CASSQDGGYEQYF
TRBD2	TRBV2	TRBJ2-1	CASGMWFGTSRGEQFF
.	TRBV7-9	TRBJ1-1	CASSLGVYAFF
TRBD1	TRBV13	TRBJ1-2	CASSLGQGQGSLSYGYTF
.	TRBV5-6	TRBJ2-2	CASSLAGVNTGELFF
TRBD1	TRBV6-5	TRBJ2-7	CASSQPGTVYYEQYF
.	TRBV28	TRBJ1-3	CASSSLETLGISGNTIYF
TRBD1	TRBV2	TRBJ2-7	CASSKGTGRDEQYF
.	TRBV12-3/TRBV12-4	TRBJ1-5	CASSLYNQPQHF
TRBD2	TRBV24-1	TRBJ2-1	CATSTRVAGASYNEQFF
.	TRBV21-1	TRBJ1-5	CASSNWRGGDNQPQHF
.	TRBV9	TRBJ2-2	CASSVGTPGTGELFF
TRBD1	TRBV6-6	TRBJ1-1	CASKGQSNTEAFF
TRBD1	TRBV6-2/TRBV6-3	TRBJ1-2	CASSSSTGGGYGYTF
TRBD1	TRBV2	TRBJ2-7	CASSSGTGSYEQYF
TRBD1	TRBV6-2/TRBV6-3	TRBJ1-6	CASSLGQELSPLHF
.	TRBV7-8	TRBJ1-3	CASSLGELQNTIYF
TRBD1	TRBV30	TRBJ1-4	CAWGTGTGAEKLFF
.	TRBV9	TRBJ1-6	CASSVELRTARNSPLHF
.	TRBV9	TRBJ2-5	CASSVSAGLEETQYF
TRBD2	TRBV5-8	TRBJ2-3	CASSQGLAGMDTQYF
TRBD1	TRBV19	TRBJ1-1	CASSMTGALNTEAFF